Listed below are T cell receptor beta chains from one sample, sequenced in a study of response to subunit inactivated influenza vaccine. MiXCR, applied by TCRdb to the RT-PCR reads, yields one record per CDR3 protein. The sample shows hundreds of thousands of distinct CDR3 sequences, 6.5% to 8% of them seen only once. The sequencing used PBMCs from blood, collected 23 months after vaccination. Every receptor here comes from a man between 50 and 69 years old who received an inactivated influenza vaccine. Each CDR3 is given with its conserved first and last residue. A D gene is named only where the DNA matches it firmly. Only some rows state a clone size, as once, few, many or a class for expanded clones.

clone size,V gene,D gene,J gene,CDR3 protein,CDR3 DNA
many,TRBV6-5,.,TRBJ2-1,CASSLGPLNYNEQFF,TGTGCCAGCAGTTTGGGACCGCTAAACTACAATGAGCAGTTCTTC
.,TRBV7-2,.,TRBJ2-2,CASSLDGTFNTGELFF,TGTGCCAGCAGCTTAGATGGGACTTTTAACACCGGGGAGCTGTTTTTT
.,TRBV7-2,.,TRBJ2-6,CASTPWQGNGANVLTF,TGTGCCAGCACCCCTTGGCAGGGTAATGGGGCCAACGTCCTGACTTTC
.,TRBV20-1,TRBD1,TRBJ1-6,CSATRQGGSPLHF,TGCAGTGCTACACGACAGGGTGGATCACCCCTCCACTTT
few,TRBV20-1,.,TRBJ2-2,CSASLQRSNTGELFF,TGCAGTGCTAGCCTCCAACGGTCGAACACCGGGGAGCTGTTTTTT
few,TRBV12-3/TRBV12-4,.,TRBJ1-5,CASTNVGSGNQPQHF,TGTGCCAGCACCAACGTGGGAAGCGGCAATCAGCCCCAGCATTTT
many,TRBV20-1,.,TRBJ1-1,CSAQKQPLNTEAFF,TGCAGTGCCCAAAAACAGCCGTTGAACACTGAAGCTTTCTTT
.,TRBV30,TRBD1,TRBJ1-2,CACLTGQGYGYTF,TGTGCCTGCCTCACCGGACAGGGCTATGGCTACACCTTC
.,TRBV6-1,.,TRBJ1-2,CASSELPEKLGYTF,TGTGCCAGCAGTGAATTGCCCGAGAAACTTGGCTACACCTTC
many,TRBV11-2,.,TRBJ2-1,CASSEWGERSYNEQFF,TGTGCCAGCAGCGAGTGGGGGGAGCGGTCCTACAATGAGCAGTTCTTC
many,TRBV29-1,TRBD2,TRBJ2-1,CSHRSGSRYNEQFF,TGCAGCCATCGCAGCGGGAGCCGCTACAATGAGCAGTTCTTC
few,TRBV3-1,.,TRBJ2-1,CASSHGSPSYNEQFF,TGTGCCAGCAGCCATGGTAGCCCCTCCTACAATGAGCAGTTCTTC
few,TRBV10-3,.,TRBJ2-5,CAISETEGIWETQYF,TGTGCCATCAGTGAAACTGAGGGGATCTGGGAGACCCAGTACTTC
.,TRBV20-1,TRBD2,TRBJ2-1,CSASGSGGANEQFF,TGCAGTGCCAGTGGTAGCGGGGGGGCCAATGAGCAGTTCTTC
many,TRBV5-8,.,TRBJ1-5,CASSLAPGAHQPQHF,TGTGCCAGCAGCTTAGCCCCGGGGGCCCATCAGCCCCAGCATTTT
.,TRBV11-1,TRBD1,TRBJ2-1,CASSLFSGSGTGYNEQFF,TGTGCCAGCAGCTTATTTTCTGGCTCGGGGACAGGTTACAATGAGCAGTTCTTC
.,TRBV4-1,.,TRBJ1-2,CASSQAGAGYGYTF,TGCGCCAGCAGCCAGGCTGGCGCTGGCTATGGCTACACCTTC
few,TRBV12-3/TRBV12-4,.,TRBJ1-2,CASSFNRVYGYTF,TGTGCCAGCAGTTTTAACAGGGTCTATGGCTACACCTTC
many,TRBV3-1,.,TRBJ1-2,CASSQYGGRGYYGYTF,TGTGCCAGCAGCCAATACGGGGGCCGAGGGTACTATGGCTACACCTTC
many,TRBV11-2,TRBD1,TRBJ1-1,CASSRTGGRWYTEAFF,TGTGCCAGCAGCAGGACAGGGGGCAGGTGGTACACTGAAGCTTTCTTT
.,TRBV7-9,.,TRBJ2-7,CASSWDFSYEQYF,TGTGCCAGCAGCTGGGACTTCTCCTACGAGCAGTACTTC
.,TRBV18,TRBD1,TRBJ1-1,CASSQQGSTEAFF,TGTGCCAGCTCACAACAGGGGAGCACTGAAGCTTTCTTT
many,TRBV3-1,.,TRBJ2-3,CASSQDLGATTDTQYF,TGTGCCAGCAGCCAAGATCTGGGGGCGACGACAGATACGCAGTATTTT
many,TRBV29-1,TRBD1,TRBJ2-2,CSVATGSTGELFF,TGCAGCGTTGCGACAGGGAGCACCGGGGAGCTGTTTTTT
.,TRBV5-5,.,TRBJ2-3,CASSLPPGAAGTDTQYF,TGTGCCAGCAGCTTGCCACCTGGGGCCGCCGGCACAGATACGCAGTATTTT
once,TRBV3-1,.,TRBJ2-1,CASSQEKWRRENNEQFF,TGTGCCAGCAGCCAAGAGAAGTGGAGACGGGAAAACAATGAGCAGTTCTTC
.,TRBV4-3,TRBD2,TRBJ2-2,CASRPGLVPTGELFF,TGCGCCAGCAGACCAGGACTAGTCCCCACCGGGGAGCTGTTTTTT
many,TRBV9,.,TRBJ2-1,CASSVEGGTYNEQFF,TGTGCCAGCAGCGTAGAAGGTGGCACGTACAATGAGCAGTTCTTC
.,TRBV28,.,TRBJ2-1,CASSSRGRTYNEQFF,TGTGCCAGCAGTTCCCGCGGGCGAACCTACAATGAGCAGTTCTTC
few,TRBV2,.,TRBJ1-5,CASSSAPQQPQHF,TGTGCCAGCAGTTCAGCGCCCCAGCAGCCCCAGCATTTT
.,TRBV5-5,TRBD1,TRBJ1-2,CASSLQRPGQGYGYTF,TGTGCCAGCAGCCTACAGAGGCCCGGACAGGGCTATGGCTACACCTTC
few,TRBV7-2,.,TRBJ2-2,CASSLAVTLNTGELFF,TGTGCCAGCAGCTTAGCGGTGACCCTGAACACCGGGGAGCTGTTTTTT
.,TRBV7-9,.,TRBJ2-5,CASSPDGVETQYF,TGTGCCAGCAGCCCCGACGGGGTGGAGACCCAGTACTTC
many,TRBV7-2,TRBD1,TRBJ2-5,CASSLGSDRPQETQYF,TGTGCCAGCAGCTTAGGCTCGGACAGGCCCCAAGAGACCCAGTACTTC
many,TRBV5-6,TRBD1,TRBJ1-5,CASSRQGYGNQPQHF,TGTGCCAGCAGCCGACAGGGGTATGGCAATCAGCCCCAGCATTTT
few,TRBV5-1,.,TRBJ2-5,CASSHRAETQYF,TGCGCCAGCAGCCACAGGGCTGAGACCCAGTACTTC
few,TRBV5-1,TRBD1,TRBJ1-1,CASSAQQGRGTEAFF,TGCGCCAGCAGCGCTCAACAGGGGCGCGGCACTGAAGCTTTCTTT
many,TRBV12-3/TRBV12-4,.,TRBJ1-5,CASWGAGQQPQHF,TGTGCCAGCTGGGGGGCAGGGCAACAGCCCCAGCATTTT
few,TRBV4-2,TRBD2,TRBJ2-4,CASSHPGGNIQYF,TGTGCCAGCAGCCACCCGGGGGGAAACATTCAGTACTTC
.,TRBV12-3/TRBV12-4,.,TRBJ2-7,CASSGSPYEQYF,TGTGCCAGCAGTGGGTCTCCCTACGAGCAGTACTTC
.,TRBV10-2,TRBD2,TRBJ2-7,CASSDPRTSGGSYEQYF,TGCGCCAGCAGTGACCCTAGGACTAGCGGGGGCAGCTACGAGCAGTACTTC
.,TRBV7-6,.,TRBJ2-7,CASSSGRNEQYF,TGTGCCAGCAGTTCAGGGAGAAACGAGCAGTACTTC
many,TRBV28,TRBD1,TRBJ2-1,CASVPTVGGLYNEQFF,TGTGCCAGCGTACCAACGGTAGGGGGCTTGTACAATGAGCAGTTCTTC
many,TRBV4-1,.,TRBJ2-5,CASSQVDNQETQYF,TGCGCCAGCAGCCAAGTTGACAATCAAGAGACCCAGTACTTC
few,TRBV7-9,.,TRBJ2-1,CASSLTGYDEQFF,TGTGCCAGCAGCCTCACAGGGTATGATGAGCAGTTCTTC
.,TRBV28,.,TRBJ1-4,CASSTPGVTNEKLFF,TGTGCCAGCAGTACCCCAGGGGTAACTAATGAAAAACTGTTTTTT
.,TRBV5-1,.,TRBJ2-1,CASSLGRASSDEQFF,TGCGCCAGCAGCTTGGGCAGGGCCTCAAGTGATGAGCAGTTCTTC
many,TRBV20-1,TRBD1,TRBJ1-2,CSAKSQGGSVYGYTF,TGCAGTGCTAAGAGTCAGGGGGGCAGCGTCTATGGCTACACCTTC
few,TRBV11-2,.,TRBJ2-1,CASSQNGGKQFF,TGTGCCAGCAGCCAAAATGGGGGGAAGCAGTTCTTC
.,TRBV12-3/TRBV12-4,.,TRBJ2-7,CASSPAGLNYEQYF,TGTGCCAGCAGCCCTGCGGGACTGAACTACGAGCAGTACTTC